This entry describes one T cell receptor (beta chain). The antigen remains undetermined. Assay used: immunoSEQ multiplex PCR; TCRdb lists only in-frame clones, some missing. Among tens of thousands of clones listed, under 95% were seen once. The data originate from a study of OX40 agonist ivuxolimab in advanced cancers. Between the trimmed V and J ends, which lost 7 bases and 11 bases, there was a span of 12 bases. The CDR3 contains 12 residues. Germline V gene sequence: CDR1 LNHDA, CDR2 SQIVND (reference sequence). Study-level points and caveats: In the 0.1-3.0 mg/kg groups, partial responders showed among the lowest expansion.

The V and J genes are TRBV19 and TRBJ1-6; D gene ambiguous. This TCR was sampled from an adult with an advanced solid tumor such as melanoma, head and neck, liver or kidney cancer. Sequenced here: CD4+ or CD8+ T cells sorted from blood, sampled in a trial of the OX40 agonist ivuxolimab. The CDR3 coding sequence is TGTGCCAGTATCGGCACAATTCCACCCCTCCACTTT. Amino acids: CASIGTIPPLHF.